Sequencing of this TCR beta chain was carried out in a study of blood T cell repertoires in COVID-19. Turning to the study itself: Acute and convalescent COVID-19 specimens originated in the United States, Italy and Spain. Nucleic acid was either cDNA or gDNA, and it came from T cells, B-cell-depleted T cells, or PBMCs.

As originally analysed: Amplification with reference gene primers provided the estimates of nucleated cell counts. Clones were read by immunoSEQ multiplex PCR, and TCRdb kept only the in-frame ones, dropping some. That table is the source of V, J and clone size, and D and trimming were worked out from the DNA. This repertoire shows some 250,000 clones, 83% found once; its top ten account for roughly 5.7%. The CDR3 contains 13 residues. With 6 bases clipped from V and 7 bases from J, the junction kept 5 bases outside the gene matches. Per the germline V gene, CDR1 is MDHEN and CDR2 is SYDVKM. The sequencing sample was made of peripheral blood. The chain combines TRBV28 with TRBJ1-4, with TRBD1 matching over 7 bases. The TCR was taken from a man at least 80 years old with acute or convalescent COVID-19. The CDR3 bases are TGTGCCAGCAGCACGACAGGGATTGAAAAACTGTTTTTT. Encoded protein: CASSTTGIEKLFF.